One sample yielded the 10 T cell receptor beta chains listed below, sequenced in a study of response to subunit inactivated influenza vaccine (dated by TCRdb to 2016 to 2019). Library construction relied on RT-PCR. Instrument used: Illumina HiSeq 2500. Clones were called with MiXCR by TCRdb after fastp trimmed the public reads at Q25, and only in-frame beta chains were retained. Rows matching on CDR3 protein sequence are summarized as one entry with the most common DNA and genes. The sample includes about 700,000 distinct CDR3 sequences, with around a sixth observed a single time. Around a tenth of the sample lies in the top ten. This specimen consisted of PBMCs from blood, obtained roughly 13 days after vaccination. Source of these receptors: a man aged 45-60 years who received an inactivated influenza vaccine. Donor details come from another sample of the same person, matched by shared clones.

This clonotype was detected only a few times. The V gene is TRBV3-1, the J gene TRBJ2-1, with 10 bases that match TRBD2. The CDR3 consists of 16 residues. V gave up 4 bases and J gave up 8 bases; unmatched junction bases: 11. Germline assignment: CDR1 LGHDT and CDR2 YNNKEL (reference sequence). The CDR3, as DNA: TGTGCCAGCAGCCCATTAGCGGGGGGCTGGGTCGATGAGCAGTTCTTC. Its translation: CASSPLAGGWVDEQFF.

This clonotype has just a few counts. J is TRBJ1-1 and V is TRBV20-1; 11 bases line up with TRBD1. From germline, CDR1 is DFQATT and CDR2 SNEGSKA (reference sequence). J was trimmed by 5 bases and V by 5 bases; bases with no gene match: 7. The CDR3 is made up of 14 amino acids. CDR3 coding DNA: TGCAGTGCTTTTCGGACAGGGGGCCTTACTGAAGCTTTCTTT. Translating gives CSAFRTGGLTEAFF.

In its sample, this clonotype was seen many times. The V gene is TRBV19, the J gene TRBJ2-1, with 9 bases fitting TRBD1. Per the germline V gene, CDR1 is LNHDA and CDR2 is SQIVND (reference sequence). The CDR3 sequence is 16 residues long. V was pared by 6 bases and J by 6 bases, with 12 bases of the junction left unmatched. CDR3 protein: CASSIAGTGSGNEQFF. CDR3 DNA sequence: TGTGCCAGTAGCATCGCCGGGACAGGGTCTGGCAATGAGCAGTTCTTC.

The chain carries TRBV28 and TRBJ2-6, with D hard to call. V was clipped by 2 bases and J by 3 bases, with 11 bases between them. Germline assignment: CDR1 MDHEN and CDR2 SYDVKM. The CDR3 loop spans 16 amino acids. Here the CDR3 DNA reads TGTGCCAGCAGTTTAGCGGTCCTAGGTGGGGCCAACGTCCTGACTTTC. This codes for CASSLAVLGGANVLTF.

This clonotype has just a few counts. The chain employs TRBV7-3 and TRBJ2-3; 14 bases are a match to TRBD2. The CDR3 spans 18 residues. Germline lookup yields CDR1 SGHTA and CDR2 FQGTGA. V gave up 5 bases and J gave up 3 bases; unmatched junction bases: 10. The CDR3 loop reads CASSPGLAGGGFTDTQYF. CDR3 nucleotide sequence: TGTGCCAGCAGCCCAGGACTAGCGGGAGGCGGATTTACAGATACGCAGTATTTT.

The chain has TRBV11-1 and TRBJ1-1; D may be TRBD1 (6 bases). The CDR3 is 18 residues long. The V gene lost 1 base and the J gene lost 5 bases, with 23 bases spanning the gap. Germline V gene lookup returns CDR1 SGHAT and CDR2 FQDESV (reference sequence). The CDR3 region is CASSLGISPVQGWTEAFF. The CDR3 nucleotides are TGTGCCAGCAGCTTAGGCATATCCCCCGTGCAGGGGTGGACTGAAGCTTTCTTT.

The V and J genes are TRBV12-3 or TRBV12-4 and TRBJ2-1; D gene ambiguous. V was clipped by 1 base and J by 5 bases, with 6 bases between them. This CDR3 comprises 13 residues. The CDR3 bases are TGTGCCAGCAGTTTAGTCGTCCACAATGAGCAGTTCTTC. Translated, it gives CASSLVVHNEQFF.

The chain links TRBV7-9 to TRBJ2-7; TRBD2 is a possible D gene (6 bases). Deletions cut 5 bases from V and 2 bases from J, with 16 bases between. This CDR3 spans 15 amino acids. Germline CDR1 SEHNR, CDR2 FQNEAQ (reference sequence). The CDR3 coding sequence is TGTGCCAGCAGCCTCAACGAAGGGAGGCCCTACGAGCAGTACTTC. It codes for CASSLNEGRPYEQYF.

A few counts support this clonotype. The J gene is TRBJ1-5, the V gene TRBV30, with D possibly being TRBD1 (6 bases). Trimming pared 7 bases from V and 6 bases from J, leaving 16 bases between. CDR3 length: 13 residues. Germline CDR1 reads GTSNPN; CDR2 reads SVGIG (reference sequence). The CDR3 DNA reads TGTGCCTCCGACGGGGGGGCAGGTCAGCCCCAGCATTTT. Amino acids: CASDGGAGQPQHF.

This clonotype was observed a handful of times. CDR3 in amino acids: CASSLGMSSYNEQFF. CDR3 coding DNA: TGTGCCAGCAGCTTGGGTATGAGCTCCTACAATGAGCAGTTCTTC. This sequence joins TRBV5-5 and TRBJ2-1; no clear D gene. The CDR3 spans 15 residues. Trimming cost V 0 bases and J 0 bases, with 7 bases left between them. CDR1 is SGHKS and CDR2 is YYEKEE in the germline V gene (reference sequence).